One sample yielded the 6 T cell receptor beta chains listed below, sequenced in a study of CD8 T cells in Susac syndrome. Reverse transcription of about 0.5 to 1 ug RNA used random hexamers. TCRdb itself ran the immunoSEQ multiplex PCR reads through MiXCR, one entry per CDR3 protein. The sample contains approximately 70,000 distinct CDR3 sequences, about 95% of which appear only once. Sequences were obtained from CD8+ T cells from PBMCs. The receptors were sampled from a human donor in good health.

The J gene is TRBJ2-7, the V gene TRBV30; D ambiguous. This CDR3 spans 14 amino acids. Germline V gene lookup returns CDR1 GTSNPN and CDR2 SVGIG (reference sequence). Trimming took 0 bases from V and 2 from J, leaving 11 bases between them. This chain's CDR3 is CAWSVDVRAYEQYF. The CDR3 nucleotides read TGTGCCTGGAGTGTAGATGTCCGGGCCTACGAGCAGTACTTC.

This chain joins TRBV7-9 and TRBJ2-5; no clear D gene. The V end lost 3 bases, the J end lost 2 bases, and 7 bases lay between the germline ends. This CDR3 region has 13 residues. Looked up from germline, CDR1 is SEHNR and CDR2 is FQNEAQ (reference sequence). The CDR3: CASSLLRQETQYF. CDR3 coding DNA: TGTGCCAGCAGCTTGCTCCGACAAGAGACCCAGTACTTC. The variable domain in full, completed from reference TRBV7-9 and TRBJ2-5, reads DTGVSQNPRHKITKRGQNVTFRCDPISEHNRLYWYRQTLGQGPEFLTYFQNEAQLEKSRLLSDRFSAERPKGSFSTLEIQRTEQGDSAMYLCASSLLRQETQYFGPGTRLLVL.

CDR3 amino acids: CASGLGSPYEQYF. The CDR3 nucleotides are TGTGCCAGCGGCCTCGGCAGTCCCTACGAGCAGTACTTC. The rearrangement uses TRBV12-3 or TRBV12-4 and TRBJ2-7; D is unclear. CDR3 length equals 13 residues. V was clipped by 8 bases and J by 2 bases, with 13 bases between them.

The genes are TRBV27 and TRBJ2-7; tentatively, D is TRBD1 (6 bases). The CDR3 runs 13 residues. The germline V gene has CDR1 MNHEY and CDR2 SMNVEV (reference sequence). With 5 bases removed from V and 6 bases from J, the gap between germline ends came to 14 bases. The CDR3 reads CASSLSQGGEQYF. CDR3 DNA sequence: TGTGCCAGCAGTCTGTCTCAAGGGGGCGAGCAGTACTTC.

The CDR3 DNA is TGTGCCAGCTCTCCTCCGGGACAGGGACCTGAAGCTTTCTTT. Translation gives CASSPPGQGPEAFF. This chain joins TRBV18 and TRBJ1-1; 9 bases are shared with TRBD1. With 6 bases clipped from V and 6 bases from J, the junction kept 8 bases outside the gene matches. Germline V gene lookup returns CDR1 KGHSH and CDR2 LQKENI. This CDR3 has 14 amino acids. Drawing the rest from reference TRBV18 and TRBJ1-1, the complete variable domain is NAGVMQNPRHLVRRRGQEARLRCSPMKGHSHVYWYRQLPEEGLKFMVYLQKENIIDESGMPKERFSAEFPKEGPSILRIQQVVRGDSAAYFCASSPPGQGPEAFFGQGTRLTVV.

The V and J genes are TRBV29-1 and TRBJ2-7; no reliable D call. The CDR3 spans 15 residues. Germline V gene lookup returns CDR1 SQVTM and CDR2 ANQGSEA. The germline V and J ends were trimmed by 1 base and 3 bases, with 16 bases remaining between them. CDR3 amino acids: CSVEGSPGGDYEQYF. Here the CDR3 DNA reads TGCAGCGTTGAAGGCTCGCCAGGCGGTGACTACGAGCAGTACTTC.